The T cell receptor beta chain described here comes from a study of blood T cell repertoires in COVID-19. Profiled with immunoSEQ multiplex PCR; TCRdb holds only in-frame clones, not every one. Here the sample spans around 220,000 clones, roughly 80% being singletons. Germline CDR1 SGHRS, CDR2 YFSETQ. Trimming took off 4 bases at V and 2 bases at J, with 15 bases between the two ends. The CDR3 has 15 residues. Sequencing used peripheral blood. The TCR was taken from a woman aged 40 to 50 with active or convalescent COVID-19. J is TRBJ1-1 and V is TRBV5-1; TRBD1 is a possible D gene (6 bases). CDR3 region: CASSPTGQPNTEAFF. CDR3 in DNA: TGCGCCAGCAGCCCAACTGGACAGCCAAACACTGAAGCTTTCTTT.